The present entry profiles one TCR beta chain with its context. These data belong to a study of shared T cell receptors in the human thymus. Repertoires were generated with immunoSEQ multiplex PCR, while TCRdb's copy carries only in-frame clones and drops some. The table shows hundreds of thousands of clones, with around 87% occurring only once. The J segment lost 0 bases and the V segment lost 0 bases, leaving 13 bases of the junction unmatched. The CDR3 consists of 20 residues. CDR1 is MDHEN, CDR2 SYDVKM, per germline. These data also featured in a second study, about human thymus T cells. That paper adds: Thymus was obtained from resections taken during corrective heart surgery. V and J gene usage appeared biased in thymic and blood repertoires. Reports from related research described highly overlapping thymic repertoires among unrelated individuals.

The source material was thymocytes. The chain joins TRBV28 to TRBJ2-4; 8 bases agree with TRBD1. The TCR sequence derives from a boy in the first two years of life with a congenital heart defect. The CDR3 sequence: CASSLCRQGHPVLAKNIQYF. CDR3 coding DNA: TGTGCCAGCAGTTTATGCAGACAGGGGCACCCAGTCTTAGCCAAAAACATTCAGTACTTC. Based on the CDR3 plus reference TRBV28 and TRBJ2-4, the full variable domain is DVKVTQSSRYLVKRTGEKVFLECVQDMDHENMFWYRQDPGLGLRLIYFSYDVKMKEKGDIPEGYSVSREKKERFSLILESASTNQTSMYLCASSLCRQGHPVLAKNIQYFGAGTRLSVL.